This is a list of T cell receptor beta chains from one sample in a study of blood T cell repertoires in COVID-19. Here immunoSEQ multiplex PCR was the method, and the copy in TCRdb shows in-frame clones only, minus some. The sample lists 70,000 to 75,000 clones, about 92% occurring once. Sequenced material: peripheral blood. Source of these receptors: a human donor in a cohort sampled during active COVID-19. The CDR3 runs from the conserved cysteine through the conserved F or W. Fields, in order: J gene, V gene, CDR3 protein.

TRBJ2-7	TRBV28	CASSPGEGRQYF
TRBJ1-1	TRBV7-8	CASSLALQQGAAAFF
TRBJ2-4	TRBV9	CASSVSGQGRSHIQYF
TRBJ2-1	TRBV5-1	CASSTPDQGNSPSYNEQFF
TRBJ2-3	TRBV19	CASSWRRTSTDTQYF
TRBJ2-7	TRBV9	CASSPWGPNEQYF
TRBJ2-5	TRBV6-5	CASSGGRQETQYF
TRBJ1-1	TRBV19	CASSPKRTTEAFF
TRBJ2-1	TRBV19	CASTLGTSPSYNEQFF
TRBJ1-3	TRBV30	CAWSAGNTIYF
TRBJ2-7	TRBV6-5	CASSQKREATYEQYF
TRBJ2-1	TRBV28	CASSFSREQFF
TRBJ1-5	TRBV5-6	CASSLSGGPYSNQPQHF
TRBJ2-7	TRBV19	CASSIGYQDFSYEQYF
TRBJ2-7	TRBV7-6	CASSLGVTAVPSEQYF
TRBJ2-1	TRBV12-5	CASQNRAGQGAGEQFF
TRBJ2-7	TRBV7-9	CASSLAPGDEQYF
TRBJ2-5	TRBV7-8	CASSWGGDGETQYF
TRBJ2-7	TRBV27	CASSLSEYEQYF
TRBJ1-2	TRBV7-2	CASSLALLGGHGYTF
TRBJ1-1	TRBV18	CASSSGTGELTEAFF